One T cell receptor (beta chain) is described in this entry. Data came from immunoSEQ multiplex PCR; TCRdb stores just in-frame clones and leaves some out. The table lists roughly 190,000 clones. The CDR3 runs to 13 residues. Trimming took off 1 base at V and 12 bases at J, with 12 bases between the two ends. Germline V gene sequence: CDR1 LGHDT, CDR2 YNNKEL (reference sequence). The data are from a study of control samples from healthy donors and cancer patients. The TCR originated in a woman in her 30s in good health. The sequenced sample consisted of blood. This sequence joins TRBV3-1 (or the pseudogene TRBV3-2) and TRBJ1-4; D is unclear. The CDR3 DNA is TGTGCCAGCAGCCAAGCCCTCATGTGGGAACTGTTTTTT. Amino acid sequence: CASSQALMWELFF.